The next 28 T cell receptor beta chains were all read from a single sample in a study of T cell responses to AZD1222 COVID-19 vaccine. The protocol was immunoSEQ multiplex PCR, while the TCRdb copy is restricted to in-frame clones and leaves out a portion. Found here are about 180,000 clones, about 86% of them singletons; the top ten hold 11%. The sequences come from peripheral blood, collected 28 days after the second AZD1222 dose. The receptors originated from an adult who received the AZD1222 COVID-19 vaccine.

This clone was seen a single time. As DNA, the CDR3 is TGCAGTGCTAGTTGGACCGAAGAGACCCAGTACTTC. As protein: CSASWTEETQYF. The chain carries TRBV20-1 and TRBJ2-5; no definite D call. Between the trimmed V and J ends, which lost 3 bases and 3 bases, there was a span of 8 bases. The germline gives CDR1 DFQATT, CDR2 SNEGSKA (reference sequence). This CDR3 region has 12 residues.

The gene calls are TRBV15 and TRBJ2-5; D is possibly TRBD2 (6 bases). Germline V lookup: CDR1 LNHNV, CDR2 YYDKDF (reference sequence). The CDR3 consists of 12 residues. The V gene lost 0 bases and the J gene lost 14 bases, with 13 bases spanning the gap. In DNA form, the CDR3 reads TGTGCCACCAGCAGAGATTGGGACTCACTTTACTTC. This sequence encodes CATSRDWDSLYF. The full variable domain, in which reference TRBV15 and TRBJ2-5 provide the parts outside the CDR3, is DAMVIQNPRYQVTQFGKPVTLSCSQTLNHNVMYWYQQKSSQAPKLLFHYYDKDFNNEADTPDNFQSRRPNTSFCFLDIRSPGLGDTAMYLCATSRDWDSLYFGPGTRLLVL.

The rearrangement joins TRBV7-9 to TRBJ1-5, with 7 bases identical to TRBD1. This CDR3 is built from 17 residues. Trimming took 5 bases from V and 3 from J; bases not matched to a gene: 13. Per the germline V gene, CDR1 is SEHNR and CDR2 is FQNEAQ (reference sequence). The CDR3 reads CASSLWGGGTLNQPQHF. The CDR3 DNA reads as TGTGCCAGCAGCCTCTGGGGAGGGGGCACCCTCAATCAGCCCCAGCATTTT.

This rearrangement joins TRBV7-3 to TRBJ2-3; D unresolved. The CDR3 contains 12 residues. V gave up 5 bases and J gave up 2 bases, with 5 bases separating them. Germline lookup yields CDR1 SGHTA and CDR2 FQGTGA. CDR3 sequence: CASSTDTDTQYF. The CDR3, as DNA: TGTGCCAGCAGCACGGACACAGATACGCAGTATTTT. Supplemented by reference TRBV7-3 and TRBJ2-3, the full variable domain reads GAGVSQTPSNKVTEKGKYVELRCDPISGHTALYWYRQSLGQGPEFLIYFQGTGAADDSGLPNDRFFAVRPEGSVSTLKIQRTERGDSAVYLCASSTDTDTQYFGPGTRLTVL.

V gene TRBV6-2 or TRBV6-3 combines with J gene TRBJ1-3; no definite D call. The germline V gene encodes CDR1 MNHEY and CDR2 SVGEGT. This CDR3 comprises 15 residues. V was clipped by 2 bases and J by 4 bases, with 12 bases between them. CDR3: CASSYGLGSGNTIYF. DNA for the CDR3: TGTGCCAGCAGTTACGGATTGGGGTCCGGAAACACCATATATTTT.

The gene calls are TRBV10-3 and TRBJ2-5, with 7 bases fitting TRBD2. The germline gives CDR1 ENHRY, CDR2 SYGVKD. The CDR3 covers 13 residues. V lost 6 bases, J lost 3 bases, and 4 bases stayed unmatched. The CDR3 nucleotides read TGTGCCATCAGCCCCGCGGGGGAAGAGACCCAGTACTTC. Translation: CAISPAGEETQYF.

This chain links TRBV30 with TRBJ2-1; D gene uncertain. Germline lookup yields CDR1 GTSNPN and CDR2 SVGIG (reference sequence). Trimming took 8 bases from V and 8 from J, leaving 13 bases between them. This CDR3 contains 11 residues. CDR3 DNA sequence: TGTGCCCACCCCGGTTGCGATGAGCAGTTCTTC. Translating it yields CAHPGCDEQFF.

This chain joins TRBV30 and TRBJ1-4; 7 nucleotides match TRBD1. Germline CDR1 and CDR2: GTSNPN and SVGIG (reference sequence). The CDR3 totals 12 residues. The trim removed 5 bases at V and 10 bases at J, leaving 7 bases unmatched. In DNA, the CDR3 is TGTGCCTGGCAGTCAGGGGGTCGAAAACTGTTTTTT. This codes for CAWQSGGRKLFF.

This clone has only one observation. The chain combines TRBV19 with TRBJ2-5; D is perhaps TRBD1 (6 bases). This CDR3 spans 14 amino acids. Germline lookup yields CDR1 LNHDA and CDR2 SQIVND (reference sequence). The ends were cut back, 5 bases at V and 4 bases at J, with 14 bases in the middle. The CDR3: CASSFRQGRETQYF. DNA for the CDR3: TGTGCCAGTAGTTTCCGCCAGGGGAGAGAGACCCAGTACTTC. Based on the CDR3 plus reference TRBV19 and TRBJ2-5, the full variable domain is DGGITQSPKYLFRKEGQNVTLSCEQNLNHDAMYWYRQDPGQGLRLIYYSQIVNDFQKGDIAEGYSVSREKKESFPLTVTSAQKNPTAFYLCASSFRQGRETQYFGPGTRLLVL.

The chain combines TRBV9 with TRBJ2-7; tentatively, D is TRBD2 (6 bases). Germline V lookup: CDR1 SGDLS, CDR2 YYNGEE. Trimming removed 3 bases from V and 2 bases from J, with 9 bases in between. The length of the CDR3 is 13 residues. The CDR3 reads CASSDGGPYEQYF. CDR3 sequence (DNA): TGTGCCAGCAGCGACGGAGGGCCCTACGAGCAGTACTTC.

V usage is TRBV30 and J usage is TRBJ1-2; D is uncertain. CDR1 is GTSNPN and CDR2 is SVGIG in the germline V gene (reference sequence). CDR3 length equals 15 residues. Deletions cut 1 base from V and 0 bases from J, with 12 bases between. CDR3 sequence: CAWSEEGGANYGYTF. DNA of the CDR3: TGTGCCTGGAGTGAGGAAGGCGGCGCTAACTATGGCTACACCTTC.

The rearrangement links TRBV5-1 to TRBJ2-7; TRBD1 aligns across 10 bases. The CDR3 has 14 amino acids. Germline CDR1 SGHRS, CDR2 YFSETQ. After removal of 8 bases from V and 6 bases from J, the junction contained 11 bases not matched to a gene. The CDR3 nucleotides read TGCGCCAGTAACCGGGACAGGGGTTTTGGCGAGCAGTACTTC. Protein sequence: CASNRDRGFGEQYF.

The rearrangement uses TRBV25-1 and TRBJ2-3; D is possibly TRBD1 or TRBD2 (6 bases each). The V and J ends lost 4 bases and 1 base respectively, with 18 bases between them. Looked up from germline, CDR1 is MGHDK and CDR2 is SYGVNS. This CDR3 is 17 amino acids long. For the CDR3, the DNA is TGTGCCAGCAGTGCGATGAGGGGGGCGGGGCGCACAGATACGCAGTATTTT. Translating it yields CASSAMRGAGRTDTQYF.

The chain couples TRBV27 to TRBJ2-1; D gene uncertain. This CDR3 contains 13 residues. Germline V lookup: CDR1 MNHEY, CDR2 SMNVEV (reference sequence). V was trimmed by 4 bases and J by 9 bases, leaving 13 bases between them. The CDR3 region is CASSYSLGGEQFF. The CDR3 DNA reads TGTGCCAGCAGTTACTCCCTGGGTGGTGAGCAGTTCTTC.

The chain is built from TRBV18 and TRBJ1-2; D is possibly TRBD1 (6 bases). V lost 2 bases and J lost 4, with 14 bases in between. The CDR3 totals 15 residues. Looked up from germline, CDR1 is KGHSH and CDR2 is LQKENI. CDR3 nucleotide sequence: TGTGCCAGCTCACCATCCGGGGGGCAAGGCTATGGCTACACCTTC. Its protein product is CASSPSGGQGYGYTF.

CDR3 nucleotides: TGTGCCAGCCGGGACACCACCTACGAGCAGTACTTC. Encoded protein: CASRDTTYEQYF. The J gene is TRBJ2-7, the V gene TRBV6-5; the D gene is possibly TRBD1 (6 bases). From germline, CDR1 is MNHEY and CDR2 SVGAGI. The CDR3 is 12 residues long. The ends were cut back, 8 bases at V and 2 bases at J, with 10 bases in the middle.

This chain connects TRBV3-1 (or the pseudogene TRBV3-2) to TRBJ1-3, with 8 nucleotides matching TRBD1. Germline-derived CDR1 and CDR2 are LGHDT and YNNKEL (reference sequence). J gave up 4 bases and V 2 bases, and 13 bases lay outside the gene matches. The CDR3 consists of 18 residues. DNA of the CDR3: TGTGCCAGCAGCCAAAGGAGTCGTCGACAGGGGCGCGGAAACACCATATATTTT. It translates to CASSQRSRRQGRGNTIYF.

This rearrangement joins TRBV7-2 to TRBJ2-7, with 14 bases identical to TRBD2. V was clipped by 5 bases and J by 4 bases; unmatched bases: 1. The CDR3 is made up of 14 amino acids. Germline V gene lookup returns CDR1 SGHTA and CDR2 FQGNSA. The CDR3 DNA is TGTGCCAGCAGCCGGACTAGCGGGGGGTACGAGCAGTACTTC. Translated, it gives CASSRTSGGYEQYF.

CDR3 residues: CASSYQDRNYGYTF. CDR3 coding DNA: TGTGCCAGCAGTTACCAGGACAGAAACTATGGCTACACCTTC. This chain uses TRBV6-2 or TRBV6-3 with TRBJ1-2, with a weak D call TRBD1 (6 bases). This CDR3 contains 14 residues. Trimming took off 2 bases at V and 2 bases at J, with 9 bases between the two ends. Per germline, CDR1 MNHEY and CDR2 SVGEGT.

DNA of the CDR3: TGTGCCAGCAGTCCACTACTAGCGGGGGGGAACTACGAGCAGTACTTC. It specifies CASSPLLAGGNYEQYF. The chain is built from TRBV27 and TRBJ2-7, with 13 bases fitting TRBD2. Germline-derived CDR1 and CDR2 are MNHEY and SMNVEV (reference sequence). Trimming took 5 bases from V and 3 from J; bases not matched to a gene: 7. There are 16 residues in the CDR3.

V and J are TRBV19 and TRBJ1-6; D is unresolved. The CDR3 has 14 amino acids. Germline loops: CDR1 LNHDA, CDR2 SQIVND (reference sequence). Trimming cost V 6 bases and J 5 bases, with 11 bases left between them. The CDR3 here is CASRDWGDNSPLHF. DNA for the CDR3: TGTGCCAGTAGAGATTGGGGTGATAATTCACCCCTCCACTTT. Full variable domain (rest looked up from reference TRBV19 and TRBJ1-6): DGGITQSPKYLFRKEGQNVTLSCEQNLNHDAMYWYRQDPGQGLRLIYYSQIVNDFQKGDIAEGYSVSREKKESFPLTVTSAQKNPTAFYLCASRDWGDNSPLHFGNGTRLTVT.

The CDR3 region has the DNA TGTGCCAGCAGCTTTTCCCCCACGGGAAACACCATATATTTT. Translation: CASSFSPTGNTIYF. The rearrangement links TRBV7-2 to TRBJ1-3; D gene ambiguous. The CDR3 is 14 amino acids. V was pared by 3 bases and J by 4 bases, with 10 bases between. Germline lookup yields CDR1 SGHTA and CDR2 FQGNSA. Full variable domain (missing parts from reference TRBV7-2 and TRBJ1-3): GAGVSQSPSNKVTEKGKDVELRCDPISGHTALYWYRQSLGQGLEFLIYFQGNSAPDKSGLPSDRFSAERTGGSVSTLTIQRTQQEDSAVYLCASSFSPTGNTIYFGEGSWLTVV.

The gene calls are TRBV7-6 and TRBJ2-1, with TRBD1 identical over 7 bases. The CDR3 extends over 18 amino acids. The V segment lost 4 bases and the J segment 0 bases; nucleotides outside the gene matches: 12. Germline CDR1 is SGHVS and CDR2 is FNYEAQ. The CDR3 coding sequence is TGTGCCAGCAGCTCAAATCCGACAGGGACGAGCTCCTACAATGAGCAGTTCTTC. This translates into CASSSNPTGTSSYNEQFF. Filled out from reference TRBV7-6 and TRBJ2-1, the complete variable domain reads GAGVSQSPRYKVTKRGQDVALRCDPISGHVSLYWYRQALGQGPEFLTYFNYEAQQDKSGLPNDRFSAERPEGSISTLTIQRTEQRDSAMYRCASSSNPTGTSSYNEQFFGPGTRLTVL.

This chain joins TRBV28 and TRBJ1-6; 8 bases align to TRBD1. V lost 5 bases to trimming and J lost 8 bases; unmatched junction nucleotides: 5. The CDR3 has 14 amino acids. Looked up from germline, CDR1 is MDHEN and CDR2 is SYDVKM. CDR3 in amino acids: CASSVQGAYSPLHF. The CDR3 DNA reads TGTGCCAGCAGTGTCCAGGGGGCATATTCACCCCTCCACTTT.

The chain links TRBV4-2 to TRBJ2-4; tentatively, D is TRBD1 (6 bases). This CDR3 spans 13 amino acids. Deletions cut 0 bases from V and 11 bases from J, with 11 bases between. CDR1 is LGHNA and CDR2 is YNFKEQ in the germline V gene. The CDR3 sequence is CASSQDQGFVQYF. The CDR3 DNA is TGTGCCAGCAGCCAAGATCAGGGGTTCGTTCAGTACTTC.

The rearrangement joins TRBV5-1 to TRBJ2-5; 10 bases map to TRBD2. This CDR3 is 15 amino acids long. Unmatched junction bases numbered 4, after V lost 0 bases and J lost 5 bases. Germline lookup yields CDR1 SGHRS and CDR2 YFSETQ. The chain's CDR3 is CASSLGGLARETQYF. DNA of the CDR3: TGCGCCAGCAGCTTGGGGGGACTAGCGCGGGAGACCCAGTACTTC.

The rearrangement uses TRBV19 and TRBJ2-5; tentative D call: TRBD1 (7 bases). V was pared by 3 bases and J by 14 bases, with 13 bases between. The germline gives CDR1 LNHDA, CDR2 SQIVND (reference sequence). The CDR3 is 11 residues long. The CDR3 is CASSMGGQRYF. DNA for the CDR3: TGTGCCAGTAGTATGGGGGGACAGAGATACTTC.

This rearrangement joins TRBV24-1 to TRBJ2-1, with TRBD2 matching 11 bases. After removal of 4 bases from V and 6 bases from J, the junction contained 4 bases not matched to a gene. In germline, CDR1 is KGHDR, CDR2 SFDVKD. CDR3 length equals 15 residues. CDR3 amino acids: CATSESLAGVNEQFF. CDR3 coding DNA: TGTGCCACCAGTGAGTCACTAGCGGGGGTCAATGAGCAGTTCTTC.